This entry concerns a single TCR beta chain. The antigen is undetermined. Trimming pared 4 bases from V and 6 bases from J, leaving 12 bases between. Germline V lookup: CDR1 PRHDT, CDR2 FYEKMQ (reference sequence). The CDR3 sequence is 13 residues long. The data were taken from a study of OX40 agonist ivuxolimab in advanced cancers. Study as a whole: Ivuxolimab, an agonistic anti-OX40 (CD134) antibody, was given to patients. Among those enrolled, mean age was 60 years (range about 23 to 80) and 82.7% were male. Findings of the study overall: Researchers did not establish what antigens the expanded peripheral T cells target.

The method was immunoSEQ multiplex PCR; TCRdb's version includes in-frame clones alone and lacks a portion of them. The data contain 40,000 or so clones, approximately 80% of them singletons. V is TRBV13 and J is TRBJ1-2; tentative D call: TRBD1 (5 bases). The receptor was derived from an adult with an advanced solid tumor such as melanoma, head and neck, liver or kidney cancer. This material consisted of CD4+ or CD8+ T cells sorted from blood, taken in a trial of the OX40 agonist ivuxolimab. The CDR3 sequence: CASSSGGEDGYTF. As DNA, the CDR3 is TGTGCCAGCAGCTCTGGGGGGGAGGATGGCTACACCTTC.